These 28 T cell receptor beta chains were all obtained from the same sample, sequenced in a study of OX40 agonist ivuxolimab in advanced cancers. Clones were read by immunoSEQ multiplex PCR, and TCRdb kept only the in-frame ones, dropping some. There are approximately 62,000 clones in the sample; almost 95% occur only once, and about an eighth lies in the top ten. Sequencing used CD4+ or CD8+ T cells sorted from blood, obtained in a trial of the OX40 agonist ivuxolimab. The receptors shown here come from an adult with an advanced solid tumor such as melanoma, head and neck, liver or kidney cancer.

The chain recombines TRBV29-1 with TRBJ2-1, with TRBD1 identical over 7 bases. Per the germline V gene, CDR1 is SQVTM and CDR2 is ANQGSEA. The CDR3 is 11 residues long. Germline trimming cut 7 bases from V and 4 bases from J; bases unmatched to any gene: 1. DNA of the CDR3: TGCAGCGGGACAGGATACAATGAGCAGTTCTTC. Its protein is CSGTGYNEQFF.

The CDR3 DNA reads TGTGCCAGCAGGCCCCCGCCCGGCGGCTACACCTTC. Protein: CASRPPPGGYTF. The rearrangement links TRBV6-5 to TRBJ1-2, with D hard to call. Germline values: CDR1 MNHEY, CDR2 SVGAGI. Deletions cut 6 bases from V and 8 bases from J, with 13 bases between. This CDR3 has 12 amino acids.

The V gene is TRBV4-1, the J gene TRBJ1-2, with D possibly being TRBD1 (6 bases). Germline lookup yields CDR1 MGHRA and CDR2 YSYEKL. V was cut by 1 base and J by 7 bases, with 16 bases left in between. The CDR3 contains 15 residues. CDR3 DNA sequence: TGCGCCAGCAGCCAAGTTAGATTACAGGGCGGTGGCTACACCTTC. Amino acid sequence: CASSQVRLQGGGYTF.

The chain links TRBV19 to TRBJ2-1, with no clear D. Trimming shortened V by 5 bases and J by 10 bases, and 9 bases separated the two germline ends. The CDR3 is 11 residues long. Per the germline V gene, CDR1 is LNHDA and CDR2 is SQIVND (reference sequence). The CDR3 reads CASSGRNEQFF. The DNA of the CDR3 is TGTGCCAGTAGTGGGCGGAACGAGCAGTTCTTC.

This clone was detected once. The chain employs TRBV11-2 and TRBJ2-1; no definite D call. This CDR3 comprises 15 residues. Germline V CDR1 and CDR2: SGHAT, FQNNGV. V dropped 5 bases and J dropped 0 bases, with 11 bases sitting between them. CDR3 residues: CASSARYGSYNEQFF. CDR3 bases: TGTGCCAGCAGCGCAAGGTATGGCTCCTACAATGAGCAGTTCTTC.

This rearrangement joins TRBV9 to TRBJ1-1, with D unresolved. Between the trimmed V and J ends, which lost 0 bases and 4 bases, there was a span of 10 bases. The CDR3 extends over 14 amino acids. Germline CDR1 SGDLS, CDR2 YYNGEE. The CDR3 is CASSVVDVGTEAFF. The CDR3 coding sequence is TGTGCCAGCAGCGTAGTAGACGTGGGCACTGAAGCTTTCTTT.

The J gene is TRBJ2-7, the V gene TRBV15, with D perhaps assigned TRBD1 or TRBD2 (5 bases each). This CDR3 has 15 residues. V lost 5 bases and J lost 4, with 18 bases in between. Per germline, CDR1 LNHNV and CDR2 YYDKDF (reference sequence). CDR3 bases: TGTGCCACCAGCGCTCACCGGGACGCAATTTACGAGCAGTACTTC. The encoded protein is CATSAHRDAIYEQYF.

The chain links TRBV19 to TRBJ2-7, with D perhaps matching TRBD1 (5 bases). Germline V CDR1 and CDR2: LNHDA, SQIVND (reference sequence). Deletions cut 1 base from V and 2 bases from J, with 12 bases between. This CDR3 has 15 residues. CDR3 sequence (DNA): TGTGCCAGTAGTATAGCCTCCGGACAAGCCTACGAGCAGTACTTC. This encodes CASSIASGQAYEQYF.

V usage is TRBV5-6 and J usage is TRBJ2-1, with D hard to call. V was clipped by 0 bases and J by 3 bases, with 19 bases between them. The CDR3 extends over 18 amino acids. Germline CDR1 and CDR2: SGHDT and YYEEEE. For the CDR3, the DNA is TGTGCCAGCAGCTTGGAATTTAGGGCGGAATGGGGCTACAATGAGCAGTTCTTC. Encoded protein: CASSLEFRAEWGYNEQFF.

Worth noting for this clone: This sample includes further DNA sequences coding for the same CDR3. The V and J genes are TRBV5-1 and TRBJ2-1; the D gene is possibly TRBD2 (5 bases). Germline V gene data show CDR1 as SGHRS and CDR2 as YFSETQ. The CDR3 is made up of 15 amino acids. The V gene lost 0 bases and the J gene lost 3 bases, with 10 bases spanning the gap. The chain's CDR3 is CASSLGGGLYNEQFF. Written as DNA, the CDR3 is TGCGCCAGCAGCTTGGGTGGAGGCCTCTACAATGAGCAGTTCTTC. The full variable domain, completed using reference TRBV5-1 and TRBJ2-1, is KAGVTQTPRYLIKTRGQQVTLSCSPISGHRSVSWYQQTPGQGLQFLFEYFSETQRNKGNFPGRFSGRQFSNSRSEMNVSTLELGDSALYLCASSLGGGLYNEQFFGPGTRLTVL.

The rearrangement links TRBV6-1 to TRBJ1-1; 12 positions match TRBD1. Trimming at V came to 1 base and at J to 10 bases, leaving 7 bases not matched to a gene. The CDR3 length is 15 residues. CDR1 and CDR2 from the germline V gene are MNHNS and SASEGT. The CDR3 reads CASSEDGTGGRGAFF. CDR3 in DNA: TGTGCCAGCAGTGAAGATGGGACAGGGGGCCGGGGAGCTTTCTTT.

The chain combines TRBV14 with TRBJ1-1; D is perhaps TRBD1 (5 bases). The V gene lost 0 bases and the J gene lost 0 bases, with 11 bases spanning the gap. CDR1 SGHDN and CDR2 FVKESK come from the germline V gene. The CDR3 is 16 residues long. CDR3 DNA sequence: TGTGCCAGCAGCCAAGATCGGGGGGTCATGAACACTGAAGCTTTCTTT. Translated, it gives CASSQDRGVMNTEAFF.

V and J are TRBV4-1 and TRBJ2-7; D is unclear. V was cut by 2 bases and J by 3 bases, with 17 bases left in between. In germline, CDR1 is MGHRA, CDR2 YSYEKL. The length of the CDR3 is 16 residues. This CDR3 is CASSQWAQNGLYEQYF. As DNA, the CDR3 is TGCGCCAGCAGCCAATGGGCCCAAAATGGGCTCTACGAGCAGTACTTC.

The chain carries TRBV4-1 and TRBJ2-1; D perhaps matches TRBD1 (6 bases). Looked up from germline, CDR1 is MGHRA and CDR2 is YSYEKL. The CDR3 is made up of 16 amino acids. With 6 bases removed from V and 7 bases from J, the gap between germline ends came to 22 bases. The chain's CDR3 is CASSLITGNLGNEQFF. In DNA form, the CDR3 reads TGCGCCAGCAGTCTTATAACAGGGAATTTAGGTAATGAGCAGTTCTTC.

The chain couples TRBV11-2 to TRBJ1-1; D perhaps matches TRBD1 (5 bases). V was shortened by 2 bases and J by 5 bases, with 15 bases between the two germline ends. In germline, CDR1 is SGHAT, CDR2 FQNNGV. This CDR3 is 15 amino acids long. CDR3 amino acids: CASSLYGGSWTEAFF. CDR3 DNA sequence: TGTGCCAGCAGCTTATACGGGGGTTCTTGGACTGAAGCTTTCTTT.

The V and J genes are TRBV4-3 and TRBJ2-7; D may correspond to TRBD1 or TRBD2 (6 bases each). Germline V gene lookup returns CDR1 LGHNA and CDR2 YSLEER. The CDR3 covers 14 residues. V lost 4 bases and J 0 bases, leaving 10 bases between the germline ends. In DNA form, the CDR3 reads TGCGCCAGCAGCCCCGGGGGCTCCTCCTACGAGCAGTACTTC. Translation gives CASSPGGSSYEQYF.

V and J are TRBV9 and TRBJ2-7, with 9 bases aligning to TRBD2. The germline CDR1 and CDR2 sequences are SGDLS and YYNGEE. The trim removed 3 bases at V and 2 bases at J, leaving 6 bases unmatched. This CDR3 contains 15 residues. CDR3 bases: TGTGCCAGCAGCGCCGGAACTAGCGGGCCCTACGAGCAGTACTTC. Protein sequence: CASSAGTSGPYEQYF.

The chain links TRBV27 to TRBJ1-6; TRBD1 agrees at 7 bases. Germline CDR1 and CDR2: MNHEY and SMNVEV (reference sequence). The CDR3 contains 14 residues. With V trimmed by 6 bases and J by 6 bases, 5 bases remained unmatched. The CDR3 DNA follows: TGTGCCAGCAGCCCTCAGGGGGGTAATTCACCCCTCCACTTT. It specifies CASSPQGGNSPLHF.

V gene TRBV7-8 combines with J gene TRBJ1-2, with 8 nucleotides matching TRBD1. Losses at the gene ends were 2 bases for V and 0 bases for J; bases not matched to a gene: 8. From germline, CDR1 is SGHVS and CDR2 FQNEAQ. The length of the CDR3 is 17 residues. This chain's CDR3 is CASSLNRQGPSNYGYTF. DNA for the CDR3: TGTGCCAGCAGCTTAAATCGACAGGGGCCATCTAACTATGGCTACACCTTC.

The rearrangement uses TRBV7-8 and TRBJ2-5; 7 bases are shared with TRBD2. Germline lookup yields CDR1 SGHVS and CDR2 FQNEAQ. CDR3 length equals 17 residues. Losses at the gene ends were 3 bases for V and 7 bases for J; bases not matched to a gene: 17. DNA for the CDR3: TGTGCCAGCAGCTTCCAAGGATTGGGCGGGAGTTCGGCGACCCAGTACTTC. This translates into CASSFQGLGGSSATQYF.

The genes are TRBV5-6 and TRBJ2-5; D possibly matches TRBD1 or TRBD2 (6 bases each). Between the trimmed V and J ends, which lost 1 base and 4 bases, there was a span of 11 bases. From germline, CDR1 is SGHDT and CDR2 YYEEEE. The CDR3 is 14 amino acids. The CDR3 nucleotides read TGTGCCAGCAGCTTGTGGGGGGCTAGAGAGACCCAGTACTTC. Amino acids: CASSLWGARETQYF.

V gene TRBV11-2 combines with J gene TRBJ1-1; TRBD1 matches at 8 bases. Per the germline V gene, CDR1 is SGHAT and CDR2 is FQNNGV. J gave up 3 bases and V 6 bases, and 9 bases lay outside the gene matches. CDR3 length: 15 residues. CDR3: CASRTGGGRDTEAFF. The CDR3 nucleotides are TGTGCCAGCAGAACAGGGGGGGGCAGGGACACTGAAGCTTTCTTT.

This clone was counted once. The chain employs TRBV2 and TRBJ2-7; D call uncertain. Germline V CDR1 and CDR2: SNHLY, FYNNEI. The CDR3 runs to 14 residues. V lost 3 bases and J 2 bases, leaving 11 bases between the germline ends. CDR3 nucleotides: TGTGCCAGCAGTGACGAGCGAACCACCTACGAGCAGTACTTC. This codes for CASSDERTTYEQYF.

CDR3 residues: CASSQEGLREKLFF. The CDR3 nucleotides are TGCGCCAGCAGCCAAGAAGGTTTACGCGAAAAACTGTTTTTT. The V and J genes are TRBV4-1 and TRBJ1-4; D remains ambiguous. Per germline, CDR1 MGHRA and CDR2 YSYEKL. This CDR3 has 14 residues. V was pared by 0 bases and J by 8 bases, with 10 bases between.

The chain combines TRBV19 with TRBJ1-2, with a possible D match to TRBD1 (5 bases). V lost 5 bases to trimming and J lost 0 bases, with 10 bases between them. The germline CDR1 and CDR2 sequences are LNHDA and SQIVND (reference sequence). This CDR3 has 14 residues. The CDR3: CASSLGATNYGYTF. Here the CDR3 DNA reads TGTGCCAGTAGTTTAGGGGCTACTAACTATGGCTACACCTTC.

This chain links TRBV4-1 with TRBJ2-7, with D unresolved. V was cut by 3 bases and J by 7 bases, with 13 bases left in between. This CDR3 has 13 amino acids. The germline V gene has CDR1 MGHRA and CDR2 YSYEKL. The CDR3 coding sequence is TGCGCCAGCAGCCAGCCCGACCTTCTGGAGCAGTACTTC. This encodes CASSQPDLLEQYF.

The chain carries TRBV27 and TRBJ1-4; 8 nucleotides line up with TRBD1. Germline V gives CDR1 MNHEY, CDR2 SMNVEV (reference sequence). This CDR3 region has 14 residues. V lost 6 bases and J lost 11; bases outside the gene matches: 11. In DNA form, the CDR3 reads TGTGCCAGCAGACCGACAGGGGACCCCGAGAAACTGTTTTTT. This translates into CASRPTGDPEKLFF. The full variable domain, in which reference TRBV27 and TRBJ1-4 provide the parts outside the CDR3, is EAQVTQNPRYLITVTGKKLTVTCSQNMNHEYMSWYRQDPGLGLRQIYYSMNVEVTDKGDVPEGYKVSRKEKRNFPLILESPSPNQTSLYFCASRPTGDPEKLFFGSGTQLSVL.

The rearrangement uses TRBV29-1 and TRBJ2-7, with 9 bases lining up with TRBD1. Germline values: CDR1 SQVTM, CDR2 ANQGSEA. V shed 1 base, J shed 2 bases, and the junction held 0 bases outside the gene matches. This CDR3 is built from 13 residues. CDR3 sequence (DNA): TGCAGCGTTGAAGGGACAGGGGCCTACGAGCAGTACTTC. Protein sequence: CSVEGTGAYEQYF.